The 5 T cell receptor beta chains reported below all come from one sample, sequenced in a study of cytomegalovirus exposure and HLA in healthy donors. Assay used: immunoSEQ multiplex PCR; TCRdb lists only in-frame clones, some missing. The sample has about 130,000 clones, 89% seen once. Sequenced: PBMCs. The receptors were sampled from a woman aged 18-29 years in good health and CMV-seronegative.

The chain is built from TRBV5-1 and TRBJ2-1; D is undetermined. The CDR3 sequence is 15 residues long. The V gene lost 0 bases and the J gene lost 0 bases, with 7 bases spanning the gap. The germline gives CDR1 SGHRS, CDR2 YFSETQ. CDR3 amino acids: CASSLGSSSYNEQFF. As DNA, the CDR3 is TGCGCCAGCAGCTTGGGTTCCAGCTCCTACAATGAGCAGTTCTTC. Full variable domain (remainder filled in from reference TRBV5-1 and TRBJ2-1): KAGVTQTPRYLIKTRGQQVTLSCSPISGHRSVSWYQQTPGQGLQFLFEYFSETQRNKGNFPGRFSGRQFSNSRSEMNVSTLELGDSALYLCASSLGSSSYNEQFFGPGTRLTVL.

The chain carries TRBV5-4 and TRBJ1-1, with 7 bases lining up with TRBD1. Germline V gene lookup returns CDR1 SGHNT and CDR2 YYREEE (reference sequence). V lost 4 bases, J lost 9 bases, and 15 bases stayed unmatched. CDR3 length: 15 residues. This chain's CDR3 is CASSPQGVTGGKAFF. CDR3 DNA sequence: TGTGCCAGCAGCCCTCAGGGGGTAACAGGAGGGAAAGCTTTCTTT.

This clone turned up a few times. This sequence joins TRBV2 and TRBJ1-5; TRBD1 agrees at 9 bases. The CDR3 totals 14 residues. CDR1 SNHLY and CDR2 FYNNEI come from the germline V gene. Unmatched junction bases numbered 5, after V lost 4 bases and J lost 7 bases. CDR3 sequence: CASSARQGGQPQHF. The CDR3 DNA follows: TGTGCCAGCAGTGCAAGACAGGGGGGGCAGCCCCAGCATTTT.

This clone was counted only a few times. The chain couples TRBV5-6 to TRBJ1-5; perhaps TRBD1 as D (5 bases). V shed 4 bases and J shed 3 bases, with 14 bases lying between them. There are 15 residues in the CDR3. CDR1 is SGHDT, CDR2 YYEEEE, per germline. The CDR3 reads CASSRRGTVNQPQHF. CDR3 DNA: TGTGCCAGCAGCCGACGGGGGACGGTCAATCAGCCCCAGCATTTT.

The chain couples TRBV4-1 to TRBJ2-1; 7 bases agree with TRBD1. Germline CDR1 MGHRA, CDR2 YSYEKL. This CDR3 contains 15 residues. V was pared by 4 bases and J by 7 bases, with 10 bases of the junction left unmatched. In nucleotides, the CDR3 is TGCGCCAGCAGCCCGGACAGGAGATCTAGGAATGAGCAGTTCTTC. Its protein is CASSPDRRSRNEQFF.